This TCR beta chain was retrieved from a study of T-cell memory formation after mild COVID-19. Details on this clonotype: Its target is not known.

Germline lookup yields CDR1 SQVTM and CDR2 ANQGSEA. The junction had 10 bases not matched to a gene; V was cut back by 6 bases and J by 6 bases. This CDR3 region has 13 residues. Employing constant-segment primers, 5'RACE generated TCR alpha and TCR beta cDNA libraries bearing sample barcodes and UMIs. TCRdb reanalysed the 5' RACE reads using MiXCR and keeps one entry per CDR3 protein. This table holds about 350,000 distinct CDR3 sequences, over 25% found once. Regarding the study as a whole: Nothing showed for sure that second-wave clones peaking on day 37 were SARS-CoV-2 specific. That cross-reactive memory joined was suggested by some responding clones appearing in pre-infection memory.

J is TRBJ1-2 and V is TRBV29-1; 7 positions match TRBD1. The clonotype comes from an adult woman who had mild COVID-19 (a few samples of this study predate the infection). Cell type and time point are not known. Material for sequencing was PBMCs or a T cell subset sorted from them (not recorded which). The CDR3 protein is CSVPPQGFHGYTF. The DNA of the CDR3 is TGCAGCGTGCCCCCACAGGGGTTCCATGGCTACACCTTC.